This T cell receptor beta chain is drawn from a study of blood T cell repertoires in COVID-19. Turning to the study itself: The origin of the acute and convalescent COVID-19 samples was the United States, Italy and Spain. In each case, the material was cDNA or gDNA derived from T cells, B-cell-depleted T cells, or PBMCs.

Per germline, CDR1 SGHTA and CDR2 FQGNSA. V shed 1 base and J 7 bases; nucleotides not matched to a gene: 6. The CDR3 consists of 15 residues. Original processing methods: From reference gene primer amplification, estimates of nucleated cell counts were derived. The assay was immunoSEQ multiplex PCR, and TCRdb's table has in-frame clones only and misses some. Clone size and V and J calls were adopted from that table, with D and trimming inferred from the DNA. The repertoire holds 200,000 to 250,000 clones, with approximately 81% as singletons. The receptor was isolated from a woman older than 75 with acute or convalescent COVID-19. Sequences were obtained from peripheral blood. This chain joins TRBV7-2 and TRBJ1-5; 8 bases align to TRBD1. CDR3 protein: CASSLDSGGIQPQHF. CDR3 coding DNA: TGTGCCAGCAGCTTAGATTCAGGGGGCATCCAGCCCCAGCATTTT.